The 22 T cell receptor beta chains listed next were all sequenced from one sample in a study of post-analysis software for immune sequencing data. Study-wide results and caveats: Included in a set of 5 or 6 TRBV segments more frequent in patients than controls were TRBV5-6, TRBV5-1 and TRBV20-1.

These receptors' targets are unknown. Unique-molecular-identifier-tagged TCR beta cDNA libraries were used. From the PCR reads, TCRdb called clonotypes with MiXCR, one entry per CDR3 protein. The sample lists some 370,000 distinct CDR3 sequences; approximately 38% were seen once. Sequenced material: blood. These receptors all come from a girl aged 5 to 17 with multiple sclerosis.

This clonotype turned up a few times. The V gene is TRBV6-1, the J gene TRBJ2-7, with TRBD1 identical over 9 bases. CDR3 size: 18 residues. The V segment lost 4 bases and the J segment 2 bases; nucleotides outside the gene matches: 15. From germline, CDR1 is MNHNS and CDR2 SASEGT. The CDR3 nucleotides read TGTGCCAGCAGTGTACCGGGACAGGGCGTAGGCTCGACCTACGAGCAGTACTTC. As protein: CASSVPGQGVGSTYEQYF.

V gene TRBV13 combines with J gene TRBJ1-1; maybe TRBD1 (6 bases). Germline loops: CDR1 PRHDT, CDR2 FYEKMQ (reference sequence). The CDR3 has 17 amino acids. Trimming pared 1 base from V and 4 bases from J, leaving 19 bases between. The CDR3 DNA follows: TGTGCCAGCAGCTTAGTTCAAGAGCTGGGAGGGGGCACTGAAGCTTTCTTT. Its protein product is CASSLVQELGGGTEAFF. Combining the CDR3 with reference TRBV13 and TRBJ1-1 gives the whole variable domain AAGVIQSPRHLIKEKRETATLKCYPIPRHDTVYWYQQGPGQDPQFLISFYEKMQSDKGSIPDRFSAQQFSDYHSELNMSSLELGDSALYFCASSLVQELGGGTEAFFGQGTRLTVV.

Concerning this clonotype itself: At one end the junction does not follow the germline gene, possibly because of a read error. This CDR3 is CVSSFIRGSGANVLTF. For the CDR3, the DNA is TGTGTCAGCAGCTTTATTCGGGGCTCTGGGGCCAACGTCCTGACTTTC. The rearrangement uses TRBV5-5 and TRBJ2-6, with D possibly TRBD2 on 5 matching bases. The germline CDR1 and CDR2 sequences are SGHKS and YYEKEE (reference sequence). The CDR3 extends over 16 amino acids. The complete variable domain, with remaining parts taken from reference TRBV5-5 and TRBJ2-6, reads DAGVTQSPTHLIKTRGQQVTLRCSPISGHKSVSWYQQVLGQGPQFIFQYYEKEERGRGNFPDRFSARQFPNYSSELNVNALLLGDSALYLCVSSFIRGSGANVLTFGAGSRLTVL.

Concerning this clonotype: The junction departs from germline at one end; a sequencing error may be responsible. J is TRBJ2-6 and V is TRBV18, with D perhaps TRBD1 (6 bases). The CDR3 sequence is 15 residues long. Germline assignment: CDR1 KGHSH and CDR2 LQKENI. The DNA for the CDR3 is TGTGCCAGCTCACCACCGGAATCAGGGGCCAACGCCCTGACTTTC. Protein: CASSPPESGANALTF.

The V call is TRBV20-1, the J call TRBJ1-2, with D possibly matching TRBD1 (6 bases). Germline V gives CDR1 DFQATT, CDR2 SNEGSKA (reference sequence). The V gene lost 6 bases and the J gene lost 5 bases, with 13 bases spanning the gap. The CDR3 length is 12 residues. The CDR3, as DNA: TGCAGTGCCCCAGACAGGAAGTATGGCTACACCTTC. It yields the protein CSAPDRKYGYTF.

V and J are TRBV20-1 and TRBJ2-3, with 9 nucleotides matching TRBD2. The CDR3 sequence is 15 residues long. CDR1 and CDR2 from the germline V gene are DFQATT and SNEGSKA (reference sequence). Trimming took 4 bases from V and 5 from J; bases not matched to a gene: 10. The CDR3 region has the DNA TGCAGTGCTACGGGAATAGCGGGGGATGGAGATACGCAGTATTTT. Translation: CSATGIAGDGDTQYF.

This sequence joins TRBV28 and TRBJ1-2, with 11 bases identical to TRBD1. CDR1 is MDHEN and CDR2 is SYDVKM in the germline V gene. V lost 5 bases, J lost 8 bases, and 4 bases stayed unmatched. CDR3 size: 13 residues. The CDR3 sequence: CASSTGQGEGYTF. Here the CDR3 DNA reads TGTGCCAGCAGTACGGGACAGGGGGAAGGCTACACCTTC.

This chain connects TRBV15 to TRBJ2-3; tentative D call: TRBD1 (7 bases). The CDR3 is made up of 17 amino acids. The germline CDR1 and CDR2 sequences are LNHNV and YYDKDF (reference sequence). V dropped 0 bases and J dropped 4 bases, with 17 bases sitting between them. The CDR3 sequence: CATSRDIGGGAPDTQYF. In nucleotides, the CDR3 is TGTGCCACCAGCAGAGATATAGGAGGGGGCGCCCCAGATACGCAGTATTTT.

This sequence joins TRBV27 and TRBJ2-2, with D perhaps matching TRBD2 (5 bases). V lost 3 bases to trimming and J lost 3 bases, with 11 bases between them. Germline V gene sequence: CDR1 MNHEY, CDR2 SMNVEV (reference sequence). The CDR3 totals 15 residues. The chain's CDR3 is CASSFRRRDTGELFF. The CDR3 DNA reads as TGTGCCAGCAGTTTTAGGAGGAGAGACACCGGGGAGCTGTTTTTT.

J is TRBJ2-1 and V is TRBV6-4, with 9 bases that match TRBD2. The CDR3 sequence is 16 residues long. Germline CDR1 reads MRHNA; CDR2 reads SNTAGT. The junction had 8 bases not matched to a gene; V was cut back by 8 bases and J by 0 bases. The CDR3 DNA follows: TGTGCCAGCTCGTTTAATAGCGGGGGCTCCTACAATGAGCAGTTCTTC. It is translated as CASSFNSGGSYNEQFF.

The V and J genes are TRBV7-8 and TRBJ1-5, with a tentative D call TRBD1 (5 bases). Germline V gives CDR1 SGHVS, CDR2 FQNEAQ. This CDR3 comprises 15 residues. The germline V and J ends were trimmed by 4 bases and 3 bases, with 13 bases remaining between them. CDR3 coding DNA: TGTGCCAGCAGCTCCGGGGGTGGCTTCAATCAGCCCCAGCATTTT. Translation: CASSSGGGFNQPQHF.

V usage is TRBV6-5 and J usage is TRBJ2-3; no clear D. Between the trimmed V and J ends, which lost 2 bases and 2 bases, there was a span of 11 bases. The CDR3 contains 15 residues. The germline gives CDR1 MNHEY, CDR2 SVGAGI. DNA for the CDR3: TGTGCCAGCAGTTACCAGCCCGAGGTCACAGATACGCAGTATTTT. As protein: CASSYQPEVTDTQYF.

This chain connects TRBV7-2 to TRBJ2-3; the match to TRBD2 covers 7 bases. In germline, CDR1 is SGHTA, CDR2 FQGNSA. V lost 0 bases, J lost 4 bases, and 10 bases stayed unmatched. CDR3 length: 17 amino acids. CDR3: CASSLALGVGRADTQYF. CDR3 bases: TGTGCCAGCAGCTTAGCCCTAGGCGTAGGGAGGGCAGATACGCAGTATTTT.

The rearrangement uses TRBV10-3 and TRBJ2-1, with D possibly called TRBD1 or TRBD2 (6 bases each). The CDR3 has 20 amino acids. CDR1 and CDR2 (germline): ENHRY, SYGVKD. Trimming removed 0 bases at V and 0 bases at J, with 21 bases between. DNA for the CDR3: TGTGCCATCAGTGAGTCGGTGTGGGGGGCAACTAACAGCTCCTACAATGAGCAGTTCTTC. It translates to CAISESVWGATNSSYNEQFF.

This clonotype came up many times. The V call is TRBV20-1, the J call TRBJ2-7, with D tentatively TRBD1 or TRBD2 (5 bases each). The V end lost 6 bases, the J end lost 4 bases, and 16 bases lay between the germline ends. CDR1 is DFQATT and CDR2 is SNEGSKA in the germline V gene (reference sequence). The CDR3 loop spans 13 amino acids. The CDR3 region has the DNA TGCAGTGCCGCCCGGTGGGGACGTTACGAGCAGTACTTC. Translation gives CSAARWGRYEQYF.

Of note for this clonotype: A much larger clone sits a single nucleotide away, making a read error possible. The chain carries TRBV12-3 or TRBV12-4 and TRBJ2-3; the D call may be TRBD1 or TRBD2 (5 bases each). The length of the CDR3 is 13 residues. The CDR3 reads CASSLRGTDAQYF. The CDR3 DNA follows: TGTGCCAGCAGTTTGAGGGGTACAGATGCGCAGTATTTT.

This chain's CDR3 is CSARDFLTGYNEQFF. DNA for the CDR3: TGCAGTGCTAGGGACTTCTTGACGGGATACAATGAGCAGTTCTTC. The chain is built from TRBV20-1 and TRBJ2-1; D perhaps matches TRBD2 (5 bases). V lost 3 bases, J lost 4 bases, and 16 bases lay in between. CDR1 is DFQATT and CDR2 is SNEGSKA in the germline V gene (reference sequence). The length of the CDR3 is 15 residues.

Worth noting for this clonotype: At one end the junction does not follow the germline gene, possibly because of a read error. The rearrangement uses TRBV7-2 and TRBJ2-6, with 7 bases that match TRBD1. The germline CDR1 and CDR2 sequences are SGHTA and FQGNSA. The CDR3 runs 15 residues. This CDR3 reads CASSQGLTGANVRTF. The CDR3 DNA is TGTGCCAGCAGCCAGGGGCTTACAGGGGCCAACGTCCGGACTTTC.

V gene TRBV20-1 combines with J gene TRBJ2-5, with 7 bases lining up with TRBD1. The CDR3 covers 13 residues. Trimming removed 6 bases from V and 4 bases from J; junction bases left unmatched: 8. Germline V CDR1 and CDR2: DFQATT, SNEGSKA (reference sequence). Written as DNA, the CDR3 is TGCAGTGCCAACGGACAGGCCGGAGAGACCCAGTACTTC. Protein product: CSANGQAGETQYF.

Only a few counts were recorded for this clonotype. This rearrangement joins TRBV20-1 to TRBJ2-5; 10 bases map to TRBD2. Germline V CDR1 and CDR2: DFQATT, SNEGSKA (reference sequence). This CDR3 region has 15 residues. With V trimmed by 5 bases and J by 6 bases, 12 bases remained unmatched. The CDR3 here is CSAELSGGPRKTQYF. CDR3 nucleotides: TGCAGTGCTGAACTTAGCGGGGGGCCCCGGAAGACCCAGTACTTC.

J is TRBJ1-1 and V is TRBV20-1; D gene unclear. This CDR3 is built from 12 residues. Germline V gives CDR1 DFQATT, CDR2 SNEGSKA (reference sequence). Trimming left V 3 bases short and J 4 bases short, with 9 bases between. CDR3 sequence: CSARTMGTEAFF. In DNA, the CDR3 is TGCAGTGCTAGGACGATGGGCACTGAAGCTTTCTTT.

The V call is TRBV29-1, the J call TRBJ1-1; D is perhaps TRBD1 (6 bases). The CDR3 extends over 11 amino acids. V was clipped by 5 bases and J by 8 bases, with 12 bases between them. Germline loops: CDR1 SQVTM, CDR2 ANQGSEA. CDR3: CSVWGPGEAFF. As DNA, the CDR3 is TGCAGCGTTTGGGGGCCAGGGGAAGCTTTCTTT. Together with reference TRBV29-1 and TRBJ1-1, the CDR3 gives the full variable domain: SAVISQKPSRDICQRGTSLTIQCQVDSQVTMMFWYRQQPGQSLTLIATANQGSEATYESGFVIDKFPISRPNLTFSTLTVSNMSPEDSSIYLCSVWGPGEAFFGQGTRLTVV.